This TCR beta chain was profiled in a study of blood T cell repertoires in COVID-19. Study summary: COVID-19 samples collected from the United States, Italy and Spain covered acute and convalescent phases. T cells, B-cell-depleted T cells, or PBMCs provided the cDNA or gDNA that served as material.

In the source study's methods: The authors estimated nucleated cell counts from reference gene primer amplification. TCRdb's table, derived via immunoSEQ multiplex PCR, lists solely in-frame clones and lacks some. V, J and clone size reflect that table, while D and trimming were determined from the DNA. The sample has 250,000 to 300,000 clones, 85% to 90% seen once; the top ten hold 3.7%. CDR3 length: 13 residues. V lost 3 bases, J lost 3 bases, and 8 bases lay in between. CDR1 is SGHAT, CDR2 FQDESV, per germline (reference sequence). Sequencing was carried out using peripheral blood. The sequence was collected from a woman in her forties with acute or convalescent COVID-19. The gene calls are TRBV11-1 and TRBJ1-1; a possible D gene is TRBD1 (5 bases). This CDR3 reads CASSLVRDTEAFF. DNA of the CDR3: TGTGCCAGCAGCTTGGTCAGGGACACTGAAGCTTTCTTT.